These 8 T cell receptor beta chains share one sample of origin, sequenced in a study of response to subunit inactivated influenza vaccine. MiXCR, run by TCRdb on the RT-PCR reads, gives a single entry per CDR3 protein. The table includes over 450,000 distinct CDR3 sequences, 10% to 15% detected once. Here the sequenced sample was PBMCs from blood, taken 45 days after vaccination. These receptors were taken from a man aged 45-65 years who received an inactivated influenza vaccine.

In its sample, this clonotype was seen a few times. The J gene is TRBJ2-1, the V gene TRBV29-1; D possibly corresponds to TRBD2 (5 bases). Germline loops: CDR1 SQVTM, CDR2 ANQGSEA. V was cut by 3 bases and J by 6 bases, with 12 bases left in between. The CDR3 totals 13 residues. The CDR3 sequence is CSVDGRRTNEQFF. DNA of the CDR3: TGCAGCGTTGATGGTAGGAGGACCAATGAGCAGTTCTTC.

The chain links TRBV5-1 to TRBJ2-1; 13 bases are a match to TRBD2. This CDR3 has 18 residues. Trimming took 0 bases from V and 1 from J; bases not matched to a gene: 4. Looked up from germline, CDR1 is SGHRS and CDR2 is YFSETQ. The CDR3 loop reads CASSLATTSGGSYNEQFF. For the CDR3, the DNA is TGCGCCAGCAGCTTGGCCACGACTAGCGGGGGGTCCTACAATGAGCAGTTCTTC.

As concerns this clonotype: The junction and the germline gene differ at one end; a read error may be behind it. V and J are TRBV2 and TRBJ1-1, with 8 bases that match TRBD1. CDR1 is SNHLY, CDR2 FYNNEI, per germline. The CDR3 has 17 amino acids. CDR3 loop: CACSFAQGAGIGTEAFF. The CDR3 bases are TGTGCCTGCAGTTTTGCCCAGGGGGCAGGAATCGGAACTGAAGCTTTCTTT.

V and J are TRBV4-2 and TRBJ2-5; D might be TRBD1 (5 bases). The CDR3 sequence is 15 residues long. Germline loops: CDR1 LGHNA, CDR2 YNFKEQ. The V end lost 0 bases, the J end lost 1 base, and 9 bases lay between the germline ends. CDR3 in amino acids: CASSQDLTAQETQYF. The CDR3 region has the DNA TGTGCCAGCAGCCAAGATCTGACAGCCCAAGAGACCCAGTACTTC.

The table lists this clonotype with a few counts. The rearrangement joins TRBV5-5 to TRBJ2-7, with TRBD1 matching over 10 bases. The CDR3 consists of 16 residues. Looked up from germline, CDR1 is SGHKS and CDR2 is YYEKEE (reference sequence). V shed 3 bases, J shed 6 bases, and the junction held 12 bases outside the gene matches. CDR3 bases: TGTGCCAGCAGCTGGGGGGGACAGGGGAAGGTATTCGAGCAGTACTTC. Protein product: CASSWGGQGKVFEQYF.

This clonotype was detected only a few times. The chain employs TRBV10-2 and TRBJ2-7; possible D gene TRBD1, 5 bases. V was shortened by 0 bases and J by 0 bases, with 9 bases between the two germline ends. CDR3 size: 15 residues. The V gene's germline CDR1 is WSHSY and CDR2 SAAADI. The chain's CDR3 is CASSESRTRSYEQYF. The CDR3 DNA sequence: TGCGCCAGCAGTGAGTCCAGGACACGCTCCTACGAGCAGTACTTC.

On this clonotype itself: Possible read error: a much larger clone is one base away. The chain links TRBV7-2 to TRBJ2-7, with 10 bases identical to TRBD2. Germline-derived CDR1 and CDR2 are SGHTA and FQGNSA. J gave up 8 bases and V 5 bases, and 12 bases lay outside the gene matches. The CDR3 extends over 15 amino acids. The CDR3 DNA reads TGTGCCAGCAGCCCGCCTAGCGGGAGACGGTACCAGCAGTACTTC. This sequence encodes CASSPPSGRRYQQYF.

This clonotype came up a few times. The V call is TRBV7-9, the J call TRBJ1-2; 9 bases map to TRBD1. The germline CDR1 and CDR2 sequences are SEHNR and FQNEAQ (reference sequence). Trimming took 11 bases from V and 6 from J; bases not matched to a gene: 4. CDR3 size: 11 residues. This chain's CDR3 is CAGYRGHGYTF. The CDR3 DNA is TGTGCCGGATACAGGGGGCATGGCTACACCTTC.